These T cell receptor beta chains were read from a single sample in a study of blood T cell repertoires in COVID-19. Assay: immunoSEQ multiplex PCR; the TCRdb copy retains only in-frame clones and omits some. Of about 240,000 clones listed, more than 75% are singletons. Material for sequencing was peripheral blood. The receptors were gathered from a woman between 55 and 75 years old with active or convalescent COVID-19. Each CDR3 is given with its conserved first and last residue. The order of the fields is J gene, D gene, clone size, V gene, CDR3 DNA, CDR3 protein. D genes are given only for firm matches. Clone sizes are given selectively: once, few, many, or a class where the clone is expanded.

j_gene: TRBJ1-4
d_gene: TRBD1
abundance: .
v_gene: TRBV25-1
CDR3nt: TGTGCCAGCAGTGGACCAGACAGGGTCCGGGAAAAACTGTTTTTT
CDR3aa: CASSGPDRVREKLFF

j_gene: TRBJ2-5
d_gene: TRBD1
abundance: .
v_gene: TRBV5-4
CDR3nt: TGTGCCAGCAGTAGTGCCGGGACAGGGAAAGAGACCCAGTACTTC
CDR3aa: CASSSAGTGKETQYF

j_gene: TRBJ1-1
d_gene: .
abundance: .
v_gene: TRBV3-1/TRBV3-2
CDR3nt: TGTGCCAGCAGCCGGGCAGGGAAGACAGCTTTCTTT
CDR3aa: CASSRAGKTAFF

j_gene: TRBJ2-5
d_gene: .
abundance: .
v_gene: TRBV20-1
CDR3nt: TGCAGTGCTAGGGCCCCGGGGACCCAGTACTTC
CDR3aa: CSARAPGTQYF

j_gene: TRBJ2-4
d_gene: TRBD2
abundance: .
v_gene: TRBV7-2
CDR3nt: TGTGCCAGCAGCTTAGCCCCCGGGGGGAACAAAAACATTCAGTACTTC
CDR3aa: CASSLAPGGNKNIQYF

j_gene: TRBJ2-3
d_gene: .
abundance: .
v_gene: TRBV2
CDR3nt: TGTGCCAGCAGTGAAGAACGGGGGGATACGCAGTATTTT
CDR3aa: CASSEERGDTQYF

j_gene: TRBJ2-1
d_gene: TRBD2
abundance: .
v_gene: TRBV3-1/TRBV3-2
CDR3nt: TGTGCCAGCAGCCAAGGTTGGCGGGGGAATGAGCAGTTCTTC
CDR3aa: CASSQGWRGNEQFF

j_gene: TRBJ1-6
d_gene: .
abundance: .
v_gene: TRBV5-1
CDR3nt: TGCGCCAGCAGCTTCCAGGGGACCGTGGATTCACCCCTCCACTTT
CDR3aa: CASSFQGTVDSPLHF

j_gene: TRBJ1-5
d_gene: .
abundance: .
v_gene: TRBV6-2/TRBV6-3
CDR3nt: TGTGCCAGCAGTTACTCGGAAGGCCCCGGGGATCAGCCCCAGCATTTT
CDR3aa: CASSYSEGPGDQPQHF

j_gene: TRBJ2-5
d_gene: TRBD2
abundance: .
v_gene: TRBV4-1
CDR3nt: TGCGCCAGCAGCCAAGGATCCCTAGCGGGGGCGAGAGAGACCCAGTACTTC
CDR3aa: CASSQGSLAGARETQYF

j_gene: TRBJ2-5
d_gene: .
abundance: once
v_gene: TRBV4-3
CDR3nt: TGCGCCAGCAGCCAAGATCGGAGAGAGACCCAGTACTTC
CDR3aa: CASSQDRRETQYF

j_gene: TRBJ1-2
d_gene: .
abundance: .
v_gene: TRBV2
CDR3nt: TGTGCCAGCATTCTCCTGGGGGCAGGGGCGAGGGTCTATGGCTACACCTTC
CDR3aa: CASILLGAGARVYGYTF

j_gene: TRBJ2-5
d_gene: TRBD2
abundance: .
v_gene: TRBV2
CDR3nt: TGTGCCAGCAGTGAATCAACGCGGGGGGGCATTTTGGGAGAGACCCAGTACTTC
CDR3aa: CASSESTRGGILGETQYF

j_gene: TRBJ1-3
d_gene: .
abundance: .
v_gene: TRBV10-3
CDR3nt: TGTGCCACCAATAGGGGGGGAAACACCATATATTTT
CDR3aa: CATNRGGNTIYF

j_gene: TRBJ1-3
d_gene: .
abundance: .
v_gene: TRBV7-9
CDR3nt: TGTGCCAGCAGCTTAAAAGAATCGAAGAGCTCTGGAAACACCATATATTTT
CDR3aa: CASSLKESKSSGNTIYF

j_gene: TRBJ1-4
d_gene: .
abundance: once
v_gene: TRBV10-3
CDR3nt: TGTGCCATCAGGGATTCAGGGGTTTCAAATGAAAAACTGTTTTTT
CDR3aa: CAIRDSGVSNEKLFF

j_gene: TRBJ1-2
d_gene: TRBD1
abundance: .
v_gene: TRBV7-8
CDR3nt: TGTGCCAGCAGCCGTCAGGGGGCGCAGGGAGGCTACACCTTC
CDR3aa: CASSRQGAQGGYTF

j_gene: TRBJ1-4
d_gene: .
abundance: .
v_gene: TRBV5-6
CDR3nt: TGTGCCAGCAGCCGCTTCCAGGCGCGGGCTAATGAAAAACTGTTTTTT
CDR3aa: CASSRFQARANEKLFF

j_gene: TRBJ1-6
d_gene: TRBD1
abundance: .
v_gene: TRBV9
CDR3nt: TGTGCCAGCAGCGTAGAACAGGGGGCCTCTGATTCACCCCTCCACTTT
CDR3aa: CASSVEQGASDSPLHF

j_gene: TRBJ1-5
d_gene: TRBD1
abundance: .
v_gene: TRBV12-5
CDR3nt: TGTGCTAGTGGTTTAGGGACAGCCCCCCAGCATTTT
CDR3aa: CASGLGTAPQHF

j_gene: TRBJ1-1
d_gene: .
abundance: .
v_gene: TRBV30
CDR3nt: TGTGCCTGGAGTGTACTAGGCAGGAAGGCTGAAGCTTTCTTT
CDR3aa: CAWSVLGRKAEAFF

j_gene: TRBJ2-7
d_gene: TRBD2
abundance: .
v_gene: TRBV9
CDR3nt: TGTGCCAGCAGCGTTGGGACTACAAAGCCCTACGAGCAGTACTTC
CDR3aa: CASSVGTTKPYEQYF

j_gene: TRBJ1-5
d_gene: TRBD1
abundance: .
v_gene: TRBV7-6
CDR3nt: TGTGCCAGCAGCTTGGGCTCCAGGGGGTCCCATCAGCCCCAGCATTTT
CDR3aa: CASSLGSRGSHQPQHF

j_gene: TRBJ1-2
d_gene: .
abundance: once
v_gene: TRBV6-6
CDR3nt: TGTGCCAGCAGCCGACAGGTCTATGGCTACACCTTC
CDR3aa: CASSRQVYGYTF

j_gene: TRBJ1-1
d_gene: .
abundance: .
v_gene: TRBV12-3/TRBV12-4
CDR3nt: TGTGCCAGCACCCAGGGGTTCACTGAAGCTTTCTTT
CDR3aa: CASTQGFTEAFF

j_gene: TRBJ1-1
d_gene: TRBD1
abundance: .
v_gene: TRBV6-5
CDR3nt: TGTGCCAGCAGCCGACCGGGACAGGGCCTCACTGAAGCTTTCTTT
CDR3aa: CASSRPGQGLTEAFF

j_gene: TRBJ2-3
d_gene: .
abundance: .
v_gene: TRBV28
CDR3nt: TGTGCCAGCAGTCCCCAGGGTTCTAGCACAGATACGCAGTATTTT
CDR3aa: CASSPQGSSTDTQYF

j_gene: TRBJ2-5
d_gene: TRBD2
abundance: .
v_gene: TRBV9
CDR3nt: TGTGCCAGCAGCCGGGGACTAGCGGGGGGAGAGACCCAGTACTTC
CDR3aa: CASSRGLAGGETQYF

j_gene: TRBJ2-6
d_gene: .
abundance: .
v_gene: TRBV5-1
CDR3nt: TGCGCCAGCAGCTGGGGGAACAGGGATGGGGCCAACGTCCTGACTTTC
CDR3aa: CASSWGNRDGANVLTF

j_gene: TRBJ2-4
d_gene: TRBD1
abundance: .
v_gene: TRBV4-1
CDR3nt: TGCGCCAGCAGCCAGGGACAGCCGGACATTCAGTACTTC
CDR3aa: CASSQGQPDIQYF

j_gene: TRBJ2-7
d_gene: .
abundance: once
v_gene: TRBV19
CDR3nt: TGTGCCAGTAGTCTATCCCACAGGGCCTCCTACGAGCAGTACTTC
CDR3aa: CASSLSHRASYEQYF

j_gene: TRBJ2-1
d_gene: TRBD2
abundance: .
v_gene: TRBV4-3
CDR3nt: TGCGCCAGCAGCCAAGATTCAGGAAGCGGGGGCGTATACAATGAGCAGTTCTTC
CDR3aa: CASSQDSGSGGVYNEQFF

j_gene: TRBJ2-5
d_gene: .
abundance: .
v_gene: TRBV5-8
CDR3nt: TGTGCCAGCAGCCGACACCAACGCCAAGAGACCCAGTACTTC
CDR3aa: CASSRHQRQETQYF

j_gene: TRBJ2-7
d_gene: .
abundance: .
v_gene: TRBV18
CDR3nt: TGTGCCAGCTCACCACCTAAGCTAGGGGGTGGCGAGCAGTACTTC
CDR3aa: CASSPPKLGGGEQYF

j_gene: TRBJ2-5
d_gene: .
abundance: .
v_gene: TRBV6-5
CDR3nt: TGTGCCAGCGGGGGCTTCCAAGAGACCCAGTACTTC
CDR3aa: CASGGFQETQYF

j_gene: TRBJ1-6
d_gene: TRBD1
abundance: .
v_gene: TRBV14
CDR3nt: TGTGCCAGCAGCCTAATGGACAGGGCTGATTCACCCCTCCACTTT
CDR3aa: CASSLMDRADSPLHF

j_gene: TRBJ2-1
d_gene: .
abundance: .
v_gene: TRBV4-2
CDR3nt: TGTGCCAGCAGCCAAGCGGATAGCCCAGGGGCCTACAATGAGCAGTTCTTC
CDR3aa: CASSQADSPGAYNEQFF

j_gene: TRBJ2-3
d_gene: .
abundance: .
v_gene: TRBV5-1
CDR3nt: TGCGCCAGCATGAAGGGAAGCGGGTCCCGCACAGATACGCAGTATTTT
CDR3aa: CASMKGSGSRTDTQYF

j_gene: TRBJ2-7
d_gene: TRBD1
abundance: .
v_gene: TRBV6-6
CDR3nt: TGTGCCAGTGCCAACCGGGACAGGGGATCAAGCGAGCAGTACTTC
CDR3aa: CASANRDRGSSEQYF

j_gene: TRBJ2-1
d_gene: .
abundance: .
v_gene: TRBV7-2
CDR3nt: TGTGCCAGCAGCTTAGCGTTAGGGGATCCCAATGAGCAGTTCTTC
CDR3aa: CASSLALGDPNEQFF

j_gene: TRBJ2-3
d_gene: TRBD2
abundance: once
v_gene: TRBV7-3
CDR3nt: TGTGCCAGCCGCTTGGCGGGGGGAAGCACAGATACGCAGTATTTT
CDR3aa: CASRLAGGSTDTQYF

j_gene: TRBJ1-5
d_gene: TRBD1
abundance: few
v_gene: TRBV6-1
CDR3nt: TGTGCCAGCAGCGAAGCCGGGACAGGGTATTTTCGGAGCAATCAGCCCCAGCATTTT
CDR3aa: CASSEAGTGYFRSNQPQHF

j_gene: TRBJ1-2
d_gene: TRBD1
abundance: .
v_gene: TRBV24-1
CDR3nt: TGTGCCACCTGGGACAGGAACTATGGCTACACCTTC
CDR3aa: CATWDRNYGYTF

j_gene: TRBJ2-2
d_gene: .
abundance: .
v_gene: TRBV19
CDR3nt: TGTGCCAGTAGTATAACAGGACGGGCGACCGGGGAGCTGTTTTTT
CDR3aa: CASSITGRATGELFF

j_gene: TRBJ1-5
d_gene: .
abundance: .
v_gene: TRBV12-3/TRBV12-4
CDR3nt: TGTGCCAGCAGGACAAACGTTCAGCCCCAGCATTTT
CDR3aa: CASRTNVQPQHF

j_gene: TRBJ2-1
d_gene: .
abundance: .
v_gene: TRBV9
CDR3nt: TGTGCCAGCAGCGTAGGGCTAGCAACCTACAATGAGCAGTTCTTC
CDR3aa: CASSVGLATYNEQFF

j_gene: TRBJ2-2
d_gene: .
abundance: .
v_gene: TRBV5-1
CDR3nt: TGCGCCAGCAGCTCCGGGGGATTGAACACCGGGGAGCTGTTTTTT
CDR3aa: CASSSGGLNTGELFF

j_gene: TRBJ1-4
d_gene: .
abundance: .
v_gene: TRBV27
CDR3nt: TGTGCCAGCAGTTTAGGCGGCGGATCCTGGGAAAAACTGTTTTTT
CDR3aa: CASSLGGGSWEKLFF

j_gene: TRBJ2-3
d_gene: .
abundance: .
v_gene: TRBV30
CDR3nt: TGTGCCTGGAGCCGCCGGGGGGCCGTTCCATCGGATACGCAGTATTTT
CDR3aa: CAWSRRGAVPSDTQYF

j_gene: TRBJ2-7
d_gene: .
abundance: .
v_gene: TRBV5-8
CDR3nt: TGTGCCAGCAGCCGTCGGGACTGGGTCGGCTACGAGCAGTACTTC
CDR3aa: CASSRRDWVGYEQYF

j_gene: TRBJ1-6
d_gene: TRBD1
abundance: .
v_gene: TRBV19
CDR3nt: TGTGCCACTAGGGGGGACAGGGGGTTCAATTCACCCCTCCACTTT
CDR3aa: CATRGDRGFNSPLHF

j_gene: TRBJ1-4
d_gene: .
abundance: .
v_gene: TRBV18
CDR3nt: TGTGCCAGCTCTCCGGGTCAAGGTGAAAAACTGTTTTTT
CDR3aa: CASSPGQGEKLFF

j_gene: TRBJ1-3
d_gene: .
abundance: .
v_gene: TRBV3-1/TRBV3-2
CDR3nt: TGTGCCAGCAGCCAAGCAGGTGGCAGAAGCTCTGGAAACACCATATATTTT
CDR3aa: CASSQAGGRSSGNTIYF

j_gene: TRBJ2-2
d_gene: TRBD2
abundance: once
v_gene: TRBV6-6
CDR3nt: TGTGCCAGTTGCGCCGGGGGGGCCATATGGACCGGGGAGCTGTTTTTT
CDR3aa: CASCAGGAIWTGELFF

j_gene: TRBJ2-7
d_gene: TRBD1
abundance: .
v_gene: TRBV5-4
CDR3nt: TGTGCCAGCAGCGCGACAGGGGGCCCCCACGAGCAGTACTTC
CDR3aa: CASSATGGPHEQYF